The subject of this entry is one T cell receptor beta chain. CDR1 MNHEY and CDR2 SVGAGI come from the germline V gene. After removal of 8 bases from V and 7 bases from J, the junction contained 7 bases not matched to a gene. The length of the CDR3 is 13 residues. This sample was taken from a study of blood T cell repertoires in COVID-19. Original processing notes: Researchers report that nucleated cell counts were estimated from reference gene primer amplification. Produced via immunoSEQ multiplex PCR; TCRdb's table is partial and in-frame only. V, J and clone size are taken as reported in that table, and D and trimming were inferred from the DNA itself. This sample has roughly 400,000 clones, with around 87% found just once.

The V call is TRBV6-5, the J call TRBJ1-4, with TRBD1 matching 7 bases. This TCR was recovered from a young man who had recovered from COVID-19. The sample was PBMCs or T cells enriched from blood (not recorded which). CDR3 nucleotide sequence: TGTGCCAGCCTAGACAGGGTTGCTGAAAAACTGTTTTTT. As protein: CASLDRVAEKLFF.